This is a list of T cell receptor beta chains from one sample in a study of beta chain features in type 1 diabetes. Data came from immunoSEQ multiplex PCR; TCRdb stores just in-frame clones and leaves some out. The repertoire holds more than 150,000 clones, with roughly 9% as singletons. Sequencing used central memory CD4+ T cells from blood. The receptors come from a woman younger than 45 with type 1 diabetes. CDR3s include the opening cysteine and the closing phenylalanine or tryptophan. The order of the fields is J gene, V gene, CDR3 protein.

j_gene: TRBJ1-5; v_gene: TRBV7-9; CDR3aa: CASSSQTGDQPQHF
j_gene: TRBJ1-1; v_gene: TRBV7-8; CDR3aa: CASSTKRDTEAFF
j_gene: TRBJ2-1; v_gene: TRBV20-1; CDR3aa: CSASRTAEQFF
j_gene: TRBJ2-1; v_gene: TRBV29-1; CDR3aa: CSSRDRGSYNEQFF
j_gene: TRBJ1-2; v_gene: TRBV6-5; CDR3aa: CASSPGGGYTF
j_gene: TRBJ1-4; v_gene: TRBV25-1; CDR3aa: CATTWSGSYKLFF
j_gene: TRBJ2-1; v_gene: TRBV15; CDR3aa: CATNVVRTSGYNEQFF
j_gene: TRBJ2-1; v_gene: TRBV21-1; CDR3aa: CASSRDSPTYNEQFF
j_gene: TRBJ2-2; v_gene: TRBV5-4; CDR3aa: CASSGDRGQDTGELFF
j_gene: TRBJ1-2; v_gene: TRBV30; CDR3aa: CAFGTGRAWSYGYTF
j_gene: TRBJ1-2; v_gene: TRBV5-1; CDR3aa: CASSLDRDGYTF
j_gene: TRBJ1-2; v_gene: TRBV15; CDR3aa: CATSRDTGVYDGYTF
j_gene: TRBJ1-2; v_gene: TRBV7-9; CDR3aa: CASSLGGGLANYGYTF
j_gene: TRBJ2-1; v_gene: TRBV7-9; CDR3aa: CASTMRLAGQLGEQFF